The following is a TCR beta chain sequence with its context. This clone was observed a few times. Its antigen remains undetermined. Base qualities are not provided; no much larger clone lies one nucleotide away. Via the germline V gene (reference sequence), CDR1 is SGHNT and CDR2 YYREEE. Inclusive of the bounding cysteine and phenylalanine, the CDR3 is 16 residues long. Only the CDR3 portion is preserved as DNA: 48 bases, with reading frame beginning at the first base. Compared with germline, V lacks 0 bases and J lacks 6 bases; bases without a gene match: 11. The cohort comprised around 690 healthy bone marrow donors. At the time of sampling, every cohort member was nominally healthy, though immune exposures that went unrecorded were likely present. The donor was CMV seropositive and belonged to the group of 250 to 300 seropositive cohort members. A peripheral blood sample was provided by each donor, and peripheral blood mononuclear cells were used for TCR beta sequencing. Genomic DNA was extracted from the blood cell samples with the Qiagen DNeasy Blood Extraction Kit.

The sample comes from a study of cytomegalovirus exposure and HLA in healthy donors (dated 2017 in TCRdb). For the study in its entirety: An earlier analysis of 587 of the donors reported 250 to 300 Gb of sequence data and 95 million to 120 million unique TCR beta sequences obtained from some 200 million T cells. An early release covering roughly 580 HLA-typed donors comprised about 300 gigabases of sequencing data and approximately 80 million unique TCR sequences. The genetic ancestry cluster associated with self-reported Caucasian donors included roughly 84% of the 300 to 400 genotyped donors. The study aimed to test whether signatures of past pathogen exposure could be identified by cataloging public T cell receptors. Using immunosequencing, the study profiled T cell repertoires from 500 to 800 subjects and related those repertoires to cytomegalovirus serostatus. Along with the roughly 700-subject first cohort, a separate validation cohort of 120 different subjects was used. To predict cytomegalovirus infection status, the study brought together high-throughput TCR immunosequencing, statistical association of individual TCRs with disease status, and machine learning. A later analysis re-examined previously published TCR beta repertoires from just over 650 donors and added high-resolution HLA genotyping to investigate patterns of TCR occurrence. In the later analysis, no new phenotypic data were used to find candidate immune exposures; instead, reliance was placed on TCR beta sequences and their occurrence across donors. An earlier analysis of several hundred of the donors applied high-throughput TCR beta sequencing to assess whether each TCR beta V gene segment acted as functional or pseudogenic. Alongside the repertoire data, information on donor age, sex, ethnicity and CMV serostatus was compiled. In a later genetic analysis, genome-wide SNP genotypes for 398 of the 666 donors were used, and that subset was treated as a discovery cohort. All discovery cohort repertoires had been generated on a single sequencing platform. HLA typing covered class I and class II loci at four-digit resolution. The number of typed donors differed by locus: about 629-630 for A, B, C, DRB1 and DQB1; some 500 for DQA1; 606 for DPA1; and roughly 450 for DPB1. Four or five DR-DQ haplotypes were handled as single units for association and clustering because linkage in the cohort was strong. Among approximately 370 genotyped donors of the cohort, an average of around 240,000 unique TCR beta nucleotide sequences was sequenced per donor, of which roughly 18% were non-productive.

What the study reported, not specific to this receptor: Presence/absence analyses assumed roughly uniform sequencing depth across donors, an assumption that may not hold. An association between a missense DCLRE1C variant and V-gene and J-gene trimming of TCR beta chains was found in a later genetic analysis and replicated in an independent cohort. Broadly in line with IMGT annotations, most TCR beta V segments showed up in productive rearrangements about 87% or about 30% of the time in an earlier analysis of several hundred of the donors. A few of the identified cytomegalovirus-associated TCR beta chains were confirmed in vitro to be specific for cytomegalovirus antigens. The study listed 164 TCR beta chains as associated with cytomegalovirus. It was suggested by the authors that the approach could potentially be generalized to other disease states and immunological phenotypes. Specific HLA alleles were associated with 15,000 to 20,000 TCR beta sequences at a false discovery rate of 0.05 in a later analysis. A later analysis reported that several top co-occurrence clusters appeared linked to parvovirus B19, influenza, CMV and Epstein-Barr virus. Most CMV-associated TCR beta chains appeared to be HLA-restricted in a later analysis, and the HLA associations seemed to be driven largely by CMV exposure. For the cohort, immune exposure information was limited to CMV serostatus. The earlier analysis of approximately 540 of the donors excluded some 16 rarely observed V segments, including chromosome 9 orphons, because counts were too low. A group of highly shared sequence variants was considered likely to be a technical artifact of the sequencing pipeline. The classifier was reported to diagnose cytomegalovirus status with high specificity and sensitivity in both the original cohort and the validation cohort. Across donors, most TCR sequences were observed very rarely, whereas some public TCRs were present in many individuals. This cohort had only TCR beta chains sequenced, and the lack of alpha or paired-chain data limited which features could be detected. When HLA alleles, especially DR and DQ, strongly co-occurred, TCR associations were difficult to assign to individual alleles. A later genetic analysis reported fewer N-insertions in productive TCRs among donors in an Asian-associated ancestry cluster than the roughly 650-donor mean. Because HLA typing was unavailable for some donors at each locus, only the typed subset was used in association tests. A further reported finding was that TCR beta sequences accurately predicted the HLA-A and HLA-B alleles for most subjects in the first cohort. Because the 87-base-pair reads could not distinguish some IMGT-functional V segments, including TRBV6-2 and TRBV6-3, those segments were excluded. In a later analysis, the rate of TCR association differed among HLA loci, with DRB1 alleles having the most associated TCRs and HLA-C alleles having the fewest. A later analysis found that HLA-associated TCR beta chains were more clonally expanded and had lower generation probabilities than equally common non-associated chains. Linkage disequilibrium might explain the correlated functional status among segregating V segments, but an unknown experimental factor could not be ruled out.

The receptor library was made with the immunoSEQ multiplex PCR assay. A mixture of 60 forward primers for TCR Vbeta segments and 13 reverse primers for TCR Jbeta segments was used in the multiplex PCR. The CDR3 region of rearranged TCR beta genes was amplified from genomic DNA by a multiplex PCR assay. The amplified TCR beta libraries were sequenced on the Illumina HiSeq System as 87-base-pair reads. Turning to the authors' computational methods: A later analysis tallied tens of millions of unique TCR beta chains across the roughly 610 repertoires, and about 10 million of those chains were shared by two or more donors. To remove PCR and sequencing errors, raw reads were error-corrected and collapsed into unique sequences using a nearest-neighbor algorithm that merged closely related sequences. V, D and J gene segments were assigned by aligning CDR3 sequences to IMGT reference sequences. For a sequence to be retained, a match of at least six nucleotides was required to both a V gene segment and a J gene segment. Rearrangements were classified as productive when the CDR3 lacked stop codons and remained in frame with V and J, and all other rearrangements were classified as non-productive. Following IMGT convention, CDR3 was defined as the stretch from the second conserved V-encoded cysteine up to the conserved J-encoded phenylalanine. The earlier analysis of about 640 of the donors excluded any sequence lacking an unambiguous match to a single V gene segment. An earlier analysis of a few hundred of the donors called V segments functional above 56.7% productive rearrangements and segregating when the between-donor standard deviation exceeded 5%. A statistical classification framework was built for diagnosing cytomegalovirus status from the catalog of TCR beta chain sequences. In a later analysis, V and J genes were assigned by comparing TCR nucleotide sequences against IMGT/GENE-DB human TR gene sequences. In a later analysis, CDR3 sequences and most-parsimonious VDJ recombination scenarios were assigned using the TCRdist pipeline. In a later analysis, each TCR beta chain was defined by its CDR3 amino acid sequence together with its V-gene family, and reads without a unique V-gene family were excluded. In a later analysis, approximately 640 highly shared, low-generation-probability nucleotide sequences were removed to address suspected cross-contamination and a sequencing artifact. In a later analysis, a clonal expansion index was calculated for each public chain from normalized within-repertoire ranks of inferred template counts. A later analysis computed generation probabilities with a VDJ recombination model fitted to out-of-frame rearrangements, and checked the results against IGoR. Hypergeometric tests were used in a later analysis to score TCR-TCR, TCR-HLA and TCR-CMV co-occurrence, with a repertoire-size bias correction applied to the TCR pairs. In a later analysis, false discovery rates were estimated by permuting HLA or CMV assignments 20 times. A later analysis grouped co-occurring TCRs with DBSCAN, adding TCRdist sequence similarity when clustering within HLA-allele-positive subsets. Repertoires with fewer than 30,000 or more than 120,000 public chains, plus five repertoires with anomalous nucleotide sharing, were excluded from co-occurrence clustering. TCRdb retrieved this table from immuneACCESS and kept in-frame rearrangements only. Not all clones are present; in checked studies, unresolved V genes account for under half, and no reason is known for the remainder. V and J calls and clone size are those listed in that table; D and trimming were worked out from the DNA. In all, the sample holds some 110,000 clones, and about 9.4% of those were seen once. Of the sample, 5.5% to 7.5% falls within the top ten clones.

The origin of this receptor is a man aged 35 to 55 in good health and CMV-seropositive. The sample taken for sequencing was PBMCs. The chain is assembled from TRBV5-4 and TRBJ2-7, and TRBD2 aligns with 8 junction nucleotides. The bases are TGTGCCAGCAGCTTGGCGAATTCAGCGGGAGTCGGCGAGCAGTACTTC. Translated, it reads CASSLANSAGVGEQYF. The variable domain in full, with residues beyond the CDR3 obtained from the reference TRBV5-4 and TRBJ2-7 genes, is ETGVTQSPTHLIKTRGQQVTLRCSSQSGHNTVSWYQQALGQGPQFIFQYYREEENGRGNFPPRFSGLQFPNYSSELNVNALELDDSALYLCASSLANSAGVGEQYFGPGTRLTVT.